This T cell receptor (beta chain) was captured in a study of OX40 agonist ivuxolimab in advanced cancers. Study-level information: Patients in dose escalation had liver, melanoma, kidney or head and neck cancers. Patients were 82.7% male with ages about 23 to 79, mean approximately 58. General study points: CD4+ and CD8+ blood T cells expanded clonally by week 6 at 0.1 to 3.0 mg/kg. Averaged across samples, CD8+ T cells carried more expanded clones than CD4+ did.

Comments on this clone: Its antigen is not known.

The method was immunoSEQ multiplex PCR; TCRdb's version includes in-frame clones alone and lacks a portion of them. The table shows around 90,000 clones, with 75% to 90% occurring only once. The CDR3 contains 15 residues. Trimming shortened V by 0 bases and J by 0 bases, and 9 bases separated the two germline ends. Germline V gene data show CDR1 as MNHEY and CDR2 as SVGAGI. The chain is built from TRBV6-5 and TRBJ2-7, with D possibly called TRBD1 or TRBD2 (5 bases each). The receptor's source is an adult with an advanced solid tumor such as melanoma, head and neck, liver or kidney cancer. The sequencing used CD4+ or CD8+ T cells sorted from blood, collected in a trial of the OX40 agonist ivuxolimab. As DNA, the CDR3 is TGTGCCAGCAGTTACTCGGGACGGGGCTCCTACGAGCAGTACTTC. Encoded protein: CASSYSGRGSYEQYF.